This T cell receptor beta chain is drawn from a study of shared clonotypes between healthy human individuals. Study-wide results and caveats: Four donors held around 5% of naive CD4 clonotypes in common.

Regarding this clone: Antigen: not known.

The CDR3 runs 11 residues. The germline V gene has CDR1 GTSNPN and CDR2 SVGIG (reference sequence). V gave up 2 bases and J gave up 14 bases, with 14 bases separating them. A deep-level run was used for the assay. Libraries were prepared by immunoSEQ multiplex PCR; TCRdb keeps only in-frame clonotypes and omits some of them. Among approximately 1,500,000 clones listed, around 98% were seen once. The rearrangement uses TRBV30 and TRBJ2-3; D is undetermined. This TCR derives from a man in his thirties or forties in good health. The sequenced sample consisted of naive CD4+ T cells sorted from blood. Subset of the sample: CD45RA+ positively selected. CDR3 bases: TGTGCCTGGAGTAATGGGGAAAATCGGTATTTT. Protein: CAWSNGENRYF.